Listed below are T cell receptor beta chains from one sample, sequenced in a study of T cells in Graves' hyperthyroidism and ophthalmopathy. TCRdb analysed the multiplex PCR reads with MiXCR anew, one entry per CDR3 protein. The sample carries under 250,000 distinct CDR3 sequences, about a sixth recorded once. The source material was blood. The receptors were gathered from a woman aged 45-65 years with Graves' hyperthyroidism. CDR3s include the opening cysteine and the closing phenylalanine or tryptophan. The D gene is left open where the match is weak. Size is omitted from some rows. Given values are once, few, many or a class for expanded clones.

CDR3 DNA: TGCGCCAGCAGTGAGTCCGGACAGGGATCGGCAAGCTCCTACAATGAGCAGTTCTTC
CDR3 protein: CASSESGQGSASSYNEQFF
clone size: many
J gene: TRBJ2-1
V gene: TRBV10-1
D gene: TRBD1

CDR3 DNA: TGTGCCAGTATGGAGGGGTTCCGTGGCTACACCTTC
CDR3 protein: CASMEGFRGYTF
clone size: many
J gene: TRBJ1-2
V gene: TRBV19
D gene: -

CDR3 DNA: TGCAGTGCGGAACTAGCGGGAGGCTCCTACAATGAGCAGTTCTTC
CDR3 protein: CSAELAGGSYNEQFF
clone size: few
J gene: TRBJ2-1
V gene: TRBV20-1
D gene: TRBD2

CDR3 DNA: TGCAGTGCTCCCGGGACTTCCTCGTTGAGGAATGAGCAGTTCTTC
CDR3 protein: CSAPGTSSLRNEQFF
clone size: many
J gene: TRBJ2-1
V gene: TRBV20-1
D gene: -

CDR3 DNA: TGTGCCAGCAGCGCAGAGACCCAGTACTTC
CDR3 protein: CASSAETQYF
clone size: many
J gene: TRBJ2-5
V gene: TRBV7-8
D gene: -

CDR3 DNA: TGTGCCAGCTCACCCTCCCGGACAGGGGAGACCCAGTACTTC
CDR3 protein: CASSPSRTGETQYF
clone size: many
J gene: TRBJ2-5
V gene: TRBV18
D gene: TRBD1

CDR3 DNA: TGTGCTAGCAGCCCTGGTTATAGCGGGATCGACAATGAGCAGTTCTTC
CDR3 protein: CASSPGYSGIDNEQFF
clone size: few
J gene: TRBJ2-1
V gene: TRBV7-7
D gene: TRBD2

CDR3 DNA: TGTGCCAGCAGCCCCTTTGGACAGGACAATGAGCAGTTCTTC
CDR3 protein: CASSPFGQDNEQFF
clone size: many
J gene: TRBJ2-1
V gene: TRBV7-3
D gene: TRBD1

CDR3 DNA: TGTGCCAGCAGAAGGAGTCAGAACTCTGGAAACACCATATATTTT
CDR3 protein: CASRRSQNSGNTIYF
clone size: once
J gene: TRBJ1-3
V gene: TRBV5-8
D gene: -

CDR3 DNA: TGTGCCAGCAGTTTAGGGAAGGGAGGGCAGCCCCAGCATTTT
CDR3 protein: CASSLGKGGQPQHF
clone size: -
J gene: TRBJ1-5
V gene: TRBV12-3/TRBV12-4
D gene: -

CDR3 DNA: TGTGCCAGCAGTGCAGGGTCAGGAACTAGCGAGCAGTACTTC
CDR3 protein: CASSAGSGTSEQYF
clone size: many
J gene: TRBJ2-7
V gene: TRBV27
D gene: -

CDR3 DNA: TGTGCCAGCAGCTCCCCGCTTTCTGGGCGGGAGACCCAGTACTTC
CDR3 protein: CASSSPLSGRETQYF
clone size: many
J gene: TRBJ2-5
V gene: TRBV11-3
D gene: -

CDR3 DNA: TGTGCCACCAGCATAACAGGTGGGGGATACAATGAGCAGTTCTTC
CDR3 protein: CATSITGGGYNEQFF
clone size: many
J gene: TRBJ2-1
V gene: TRBV24-1
D gene: -

CDR3 DNA: TGCGCCAGCAGCTCTTCGGGGACAGATTACAATGAGCAGTTCTTC
CDR3 protein: CASSSSGTDYNEQFF
clone size: few
J gene: TRBJ2-1
V gene: TRBV5-1
D gene: TRBD1

CDR3 DNA: TGTGCCAGTAGTATAGCCGTCCCCCGTGGGCGGACTAATGAAAAACTGTTTTTT
CDR3 protein: CASSIAVPRGRTNEKLFF
clone size: -
J gene: TRBJ1-4
V gene: TRBV19
D gene: -

CDR3 DNA: TGTGCCAGTAGCAATACAGGGGTCGAGACCCAGTACTTC
CDR3 protein: CASSNTGVETQYF
clone size: few
J gene: TRBJ2-5
V gene: TRBV19
D gene: TRBD1

CDR3 DNA: TGTGCCAGCAGCATAGTAGCGGGAGCCCGAATCAATGAGCAGTTCTTC
CDR3 protein: CASSIVAGARINEQFF
clone size: -
J gene: TRBJ2-1
V gene: TRBV11-2
D gene: TRBD2

CDR3 DNA: TGCAGCGTTACTACAGGGTTCGCAGATACGCAGTATTTT
CDR3 protein: CSVTTGFADTQYF
clone size: -
J gene: TRBJ2-3
V gene: TRBV29-1
D gene: -

CDR3 DNA: TGTGCCAGCAGTTACGACACTAGCGGGAGCACAGATACGCAGTATTTT
CDR3 protein: CASSYDTSGSTDTQYF
clone size: many
J gene: TRBJ2-3
V gene: TRBV6-6
D gene: TRBD2

CDR3 DNA: TGCAGCGTTGGCGGGGGACTAGCGGGATATCCAGATACGCAGTATTTT
CDR3 protein: CSVGGGLAGYPDTQYF
clone size: once
J gene: TRBJ2-3
V gene: TRBV29-1
D gene: TRBD2

CDR3 DNA: TGTGCCAGTAGTCTTCGACATGATGAGCAGTACTTC
CDR3 protein: CASSLRHDEQYF
clone size: -
J gene: TRBJ2-7
V gene: TRBV19
D gene: -

CDR3 DNA: TGTGCCAGCTCACCACCAGGTCAGGCGGGGGAGCAGTACTTC
CDR3 protein: CASSPPGQAGEQYF
clone size: -
J gene: TRBJ2-7
V gene: TRBV18
D gene: -

CDR3 DNA: TGTGCCAGCAGGGTACTTGGACAGGGCGACGGCTACACCTTC
CDR3 protein: CASRVLGQGDGYTF
clone size: -
J gene: TRBJ1-2
V gene: TRBV28
D gene: TRBD1

CDR3 DNA: TGCAGTGCGCCGATAGGACTAGCGGGAGGCCGGGAGCTGTTTTTT
CDR3 protein: CSAPIGLAGGRELFF
clone size: -
J gene: TRBJ2-2
V gene: TRBV20-1
D gene: TRBD2

CDR3 DNA: TGTGCCAGTAGTATATATGGCCAGACCTACGAGCAGTACTTC
CDR3 protein: CASSIYGQTYEQYF
clone size: many
J gene: TRBJ2-7
V gene: TRBV19
D gene: -

CDR3 DNA: TGCAGTGCCCGGACTAGCGGGGGTACAGATACGCAGTATTTT
CDR3 protein: CSARTSGGTDTQYF
clone size: many
J gene: TRBJ2-3
V gene: TRBV20-1
D gene: TRBD2

CDR3 DNA: TGTGCCAGCAGCGTAGATCCGGGGTTCAACTATGGCTACACCTTC
CDR3 protein: CASSVDPGFNYGYTF
clone size: many
J gene: TRBJ1-2
V gene: TRBV9
D gene: -

CDR3 DNA: TGTGCCATTCAGGGGAACCAAGAGACCCAGTACTTC
CDR3 protein: CAIQGNQETQYF
clone size: many
J gene: TRBJ2-5
V gene: TRBV10-3
D gene: -

CDR3 DNA: TGTGCCACCAGTGATTTGGCCGGGGGGGAAGAGACCCAGTACTTC
CDR3 protein: CATSDLAGGEETQYF
clone size: many
J gene: TRBJ2-5
V gene: TRBV24-1
D gene: TRBD2

CDR3 DNA: TGCGCCAGCAGCCCCCCGGGACTTCCGGCGAGTCGGTACTTC
CDR3 protein: CASSPPGLPASRYF
clone size: -
J gene: TRBJ2-7
V gene: TRBV4-1
D gene: -

CDR3 DNA: TGCAGCTTTCGGTGGGGGGCGGGAGAGACCCAGTACTTC
CDR3 protein: CSFRWGAGETQYF
clone size: few
J gene: TRBJ2-5
V gene: TRBV29-1
D gene: -

CDR3 DNA: TGTGCCAGCAGCTGGACCGGGACAGACTCCTACGAGCAGTACTTC
CDR3 protein: CASSWTGTDSYEQYF
clone size: many
J gene: TRBJ2-7
V gene: TRBV7-2
D gene: TRBD1

CDR3 DNA: TGTGCCAGCAGTGTGGACACACACAATGAGCAGTTCTTC
CDR3 protein: CASSVDTHNEQFF
clone size: many
J gene: TRBJ2-1
V gene: TRBV6-4
D gene: -

CDR3 DNA: TGTGCCAGCAGTCAATACAGGAACCCTGAAGCTTTCTTT
CDR3 protein: CASSQYRNPEAFF
clone size: -
J gene: TRBJ1-1
V gene: TRBV14
D gene: -

CDR3 DNA: TGTGCCAGCAGCCCCCCCTGGGGGGCGAATGGTAATGAAAAACTGTTTTTT
CDR3 protein: CASSPPWGANGNEKLFF
clone size: few
J gene: TRBJ1-4
V gene: TRBV27
D gene: -

CDR3 DNA: TGTGCCAGCAGCCAAACAGGCTGGAGGACTGAAGCTTTCTTT
CDR3 protein: CASSQTGWRTEAFF
clone size: many
J gene: TRBJ1-1
V gene: TRBV3-1
D gene: -

CDR3 DNA: TGTGCCTGCCATCGGGGGCGGGAGCAGTACTTC
CDR3 protein: CACHRGREQYF
clone size: many
J gene: TRBJ2-7
V gene: TRBV28
D gene: -

CDR3 DNA: TGTGCCACCAGAGCCTCGGCGAACACCGGGGAGCTGTTTTTT
CDR3 protein: CATRASANTGELFF
clone size: -
J gene: TRBJ2-2
V gene: TRBV24-1
D gene: -

CDR3 DNA: TGTGCCAGCAGTCTTAGGGGGACAGGGATTGGTGGCTACACCTTC
CDR3 protein: CASSLRGTGIGGYTF
clone size: many
J gene: TRBJ1-2
V gene: TRBV12-3/TRBV12-4
D gene: TRBD1

CDR3 DNA: TGTGCCAGCAGTTTGCCTAGCTCCTACGAGCAGTACTTC
CDR3 protein: CASSLPSSYEQYF
clone size: many
J gene: TRBJ2-7
V gene: TRBV12-3/TRBV12-4
D gene: -

CDR3 DNA: TGTGCCAGTAGCCGCCGACAGATGAACACTGAAGCTTTCTTT
CDR3 protein: CASSRRQMNTEAFF
clone size: -
J gene: TRBJ1-1
V gene: TRBV19
D gene: -

CDR3 DNA: TGTGCCTGGAGTCCCGTCTGGGGGCCCATGAACACTGAAGCTTTCTTT
CDR3 protein: CAWSPVWGPMNTEAFF
clone size: many
J gene: TRBJ1-1
V gene: TRBV30
D gene: -

CDR3 DNA: TGTGCCTGGAGTGGACTGAATTCACCCCTCCACTTT
CDR3 protein: CAWSGLNSPLHF
clone size: few
J gene: TRBJ1-6
V gene: TRBV30
D gene: -

CDR3 DNA: TGTGCCAGCAGTTTATCGTTACTCCGATCCTACGAGCAGTACTTC
CDR3 protein: CASSLSLLRSYEQYF
clone size: many
J gene: TRBJ2-7
V gene: TRBV27
D gene: -

CDR3 DNA: TGTGCCAGCAGAACCCCTTCTGGGAACACCATATATTTT
CDR3 protein: CASRTPSGNTIYF
clone size: once
J gene: TRBJ1-3
V gene: TRBV7-9
D gene: -

CDR3 DNA: TGCAGTGCTAGAGGTCTAGCGGACTATCAAGAGACCCAGTACTTC
CDR3 protein: CSARGLADYQETQYF
clone size: many
J gene: TRBJ2-5
V gene: TRBV20-1
D gene: TRBD2

CDR3 DNA: TGTGCCAGTACCGACCGAGGCCACTCTGGAAACACCATATATTTT
CDR3 protein: CASTDRGHSGNTIYF
clone size: -
J gene: TRBJ1-3
V gene: TRBV19
D gene: -

CDR3 DNA: TGTGCCTGGAGTAAAGGGGGGGCCACTGAAGCTTTCTTT
CDR3 protein: CAWSKGGATEAFF
clone size: many
J gene: TRBJ1-1
V gene: TRBV30
D gene: -

CDR3 DNA: TGTGCCAGCATCGGCAGGGGAAAACTGTTTTTT
CDR3 protein: CASIGRGKLFF
clone size: few
J gene: TRBJ1-4
V gene: TRBV27
D gene: -

CDR3 DNA: TGTGCCAGCAGCTTAGTAGGGGGAAACCAGCCCCAGCATTTT
CDR3 protein: CASSLVGGNQPQHF
clone size: many
J gene: TRBJ1-5
V gene: TRBV7-9
D gene: -

CDR3 DNA: TGTGCCAGCAGCCAATCTACGGGAGGGGATCAAGAGACCCAGTACTTC
CDR3 protein: CASSQSTGGDQETQYF
clone size: -
J gene: TRBJ2-5
V gene: TRBV14
D gene: TRBD2

CDR3 DNA: TGTGCCAGCAGCTTAGTGGGACTAGCGGGGCAATACAATGAGCAGTTCTTC
CDR3 protein: CASSLVGLAGQYNEQFF
clone size: -
J gene: TRBJ2-1
V gene: TRBV7-2
D gene: TRBD2

CDR3 DNA: TGTGCCAGCAGTTTTGGCGCCCTCGTAGGGCAGCCCCAGCATTTT
CDR3 protein: CASSFGALVGQPQHF
clone size: many
J gene: TRBJ1-5
V gene: TRBV12-3/TRBV12-4
D gene: -

CDR3 DNA: TGTGCCAGCAGTCCGACTGGACGAGATACGCAGTATTTT
CDR3 protein: CASSPTGRDTQYF
clone size: many
J gene: TRBJ2-3
V gene: TRBV3-1
D gene: -

CDR3 DNA: TGTGCCTGGAGTGGGAACGAGCAGTACTTC
CDR3 protein: CAWSGNEQYF
clone size: many
J gene: TRBJ2-7
V gene: TRBV30
D gene: -

CDR3 DNA: TGTGCCAGCAGCTCTTCTATGTCACCCGATACGCAGTATTTT
CDR3 protein: CASSSSMSPDTQYF
clone size: many
J gene: TRBJ2-3
V gene: TRBV7-9
D gene: -

CDR3 DNA: TGTGCCAGCAGTGGAGGTAGCGGGAGGGCCCGAGAGACCCAGTACTTC
CDR3 protein: CASSGGSGRARETQYF
clone size: few
J gene: TRBJ2-5
V gene: TRBV6-1
D gene: TRBD2

CDR3 DNA: TGCGCCAGCAGCACCGGACTAGCGGATCGGACCGGGGAGCTGTTTTTT
CDR3 protein: CASSTGLADRTGELFF
clone size: few
J gene: TRBJ2-2
V gene: TRBV5-1
D gene: TRBD2

CDR3 DNA: TGCGCCAGCAGCGTATATAGCGGGAGGAGTCCCTACAATGAGCAGTTCTTC
CDR3 protein: CASSVYSGRSPYNEQFF
clone size: -
J gene: TRBJ2-1
V gene: TRBV5-1
D gene: TRBD2